Listed below are T cell receptor beta chains from one sample, sequenced in a study of T cell responses to AZD1222 COVID-19 vaccine. Libraries were prepared by immunoSEQ multiplex PCR; TCRdb keeps only in-frame clonotypes and omits some of them. This sample has 80,000 or so clones, with over 60% found just once. The sample in question was peripheral blood, obtained 28 days after the second dose of the MenACWY control vaccine. Every receptor here comes from an adult who received the MenACWY meningococcal vaccine as a control. The CDR3 runs from the conserved cysteine through the conserved F or W. D genes are given only for firm matches. Rows may omit the clone size; those that give it use once, few, many or a size class.

D gene | J gene | CDR3 length | V gene | clone size | CDR3 DNA | CDR3 protein
- | TRBJ2-3 | 17 | TRBV11-2 | - | TGTGCCAGCAGCTTAGATTCGTTTGGCTACAGCACAGATACGCAGTATTTT | CASSLDSFGYSTDTQYF
- | TRBJ2-1 | 17 | TRBV7-6 | - | TGTGCCAGCAGCTTAGACGGGGCAAACGCTTTCCACAATGAGCAGTTCTTC | CASSLDGANAFHNEQFF
- | TRBJ1-1 | 13 | TRBV5-1 | - | TGCGCCAGCCAGGACAGCATGAACACTGAAGCTTTCTTT | CASQDSMNTEAFF
- | TRBJ2-3 | 14 | TRBV4-1 | - | TGCGCCAGCAGCCTGGGGGAGAGCACAGATACGCAGTATTTT | CASSLGESTDTQYF
- | TRBJ1-6 | 14 | TRBV9 | - | TGTGCCAGCAGCGTTACTGGGACAAGTTCACCCCTCCACTTT | CASSVTGTSSPLHF
TRBD2 | TRBJ2-7 | 14 | TRBV2 | - | TGTGCCAGCACTTACGGGGGGGACTCCTACGAGCAGTACTTC | CASTYGGDSYEQYF
- | TRBJ2-2 | 17 | TRBV5-4 | - | TGTGCCAGCAGCTTGGACGTCAGGCGAACTTCTGCCGGGGAGCTGTTTTTT | CASSLDVRRTSAGELFF
- | TRBJ1-1 | 15 | TRBV5-1 | - | TGCGCCAGCAGCTTGATAGGCTTCATGAACACTGAAGCTTTCTTT | CASSLIGFMNTEAFF
- | TRBJ2-3 | 13 | TRBV11-3 | - | TGTGCCAGCAGCTTAGGCCCCGGGGATACGCAGTATTTT | CASSLGPGDTQYF
- | TRBJ2-2 | 18 | TRBV21-1 | - | TGTGCCAGCAGCAAACTCAGGACTAGCGATAGGGGTAGCGGGGAGCTGTTTTTT | CASSKLRTSDRGSGELFF
- | TRBJ1-4 | 13 | TRBV2 | few | TGTGCCAGCAGTGTGGACAGTCGGGAAAAACTGTTTTTT | CASSVDSREKLFF